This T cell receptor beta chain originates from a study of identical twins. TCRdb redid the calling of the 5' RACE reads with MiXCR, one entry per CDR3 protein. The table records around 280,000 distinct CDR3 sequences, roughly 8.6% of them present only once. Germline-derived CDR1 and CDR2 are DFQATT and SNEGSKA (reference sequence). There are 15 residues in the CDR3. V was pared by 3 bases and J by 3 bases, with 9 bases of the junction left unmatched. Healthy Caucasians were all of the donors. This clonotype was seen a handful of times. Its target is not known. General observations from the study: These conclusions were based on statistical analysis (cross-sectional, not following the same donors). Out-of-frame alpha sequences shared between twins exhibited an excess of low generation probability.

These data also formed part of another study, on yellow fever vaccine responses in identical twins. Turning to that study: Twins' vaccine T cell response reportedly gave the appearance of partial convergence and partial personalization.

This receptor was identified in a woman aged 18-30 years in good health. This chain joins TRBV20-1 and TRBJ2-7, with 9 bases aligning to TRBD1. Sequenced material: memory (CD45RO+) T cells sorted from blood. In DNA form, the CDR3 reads TGCAGTGCTAGCCTCGACAGGGGGAGATTCTACGAGCAGTACTTC. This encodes CSASLDRGRFYEQYF.